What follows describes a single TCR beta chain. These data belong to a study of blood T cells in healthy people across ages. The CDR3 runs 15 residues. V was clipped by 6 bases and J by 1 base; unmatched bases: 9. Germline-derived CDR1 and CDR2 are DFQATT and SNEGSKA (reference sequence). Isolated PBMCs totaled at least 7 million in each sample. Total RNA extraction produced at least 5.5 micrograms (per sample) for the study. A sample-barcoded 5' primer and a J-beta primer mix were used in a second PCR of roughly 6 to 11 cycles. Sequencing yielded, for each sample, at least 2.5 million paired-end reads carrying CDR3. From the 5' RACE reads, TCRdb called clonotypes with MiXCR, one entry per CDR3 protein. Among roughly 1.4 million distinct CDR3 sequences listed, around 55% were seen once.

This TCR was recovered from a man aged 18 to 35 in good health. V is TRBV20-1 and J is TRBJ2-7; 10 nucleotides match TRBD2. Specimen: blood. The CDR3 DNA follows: TGCAGTGCCAACACGGGACTAGCGAGTTCCTACGAGCAGTACTTC. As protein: CSANTGLASSYEQYF.